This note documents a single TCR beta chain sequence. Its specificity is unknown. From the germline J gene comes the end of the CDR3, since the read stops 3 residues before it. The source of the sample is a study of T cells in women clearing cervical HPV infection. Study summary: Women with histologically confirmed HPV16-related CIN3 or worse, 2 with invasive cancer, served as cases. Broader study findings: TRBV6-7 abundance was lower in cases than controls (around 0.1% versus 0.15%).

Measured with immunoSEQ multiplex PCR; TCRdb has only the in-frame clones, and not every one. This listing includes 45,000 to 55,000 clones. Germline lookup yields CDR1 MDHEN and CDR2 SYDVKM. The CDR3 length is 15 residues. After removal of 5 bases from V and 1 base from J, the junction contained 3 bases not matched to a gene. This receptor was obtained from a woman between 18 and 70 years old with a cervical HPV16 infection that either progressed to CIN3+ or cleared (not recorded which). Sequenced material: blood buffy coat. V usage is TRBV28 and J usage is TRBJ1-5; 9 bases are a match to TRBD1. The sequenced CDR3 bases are TGTGCCAGCAGTGGGACAGGGTTAAGCAATCAGCCC. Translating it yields CASSGTGLSNQP. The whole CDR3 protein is CASSGTGLSNQPQHF.